Each of the 11 T cell receptor beta chains below was sequenced from the same sample in a study of blood T cells in healthy people across ages. The use of a sample-barcoded 5' primer and a J-beta primer mix characterized a second PCR of about 7 to 12 cycles. Each CDR3 protein is one row after TCRdb ran MiXCR on the 5' RACE reads. The data contain 1.5 million to 2 million distinct CDR3 sequences, roughly 30% of them singletons. The sequencing sample was made of blood. Receptors were obtained from a woman aged 25 to 39 in good health.

The chain uses TRBV5-5 and TRBJ1-1, with TRBD1 as a possible D gene (5 bases). Trimming pared 5 bases from V and 8 bases from J, leaving 16 bases between. The CDR3 sequence is 13 residues long. Germline V lookup: CDR1 SGHKS, CDR2 YYEKEE (reference sequence). The CDR3 loop is CASSRGGYDEAFF. CDR3 DNA sequence: TGTGCCAGCAGTCGGGGGGGGTACGACGAAGCTTTCTTT. Together with reference TRBV5-5 and TRBJ1-1, the CDR3 gives the full variable domain: DAGVTQSPTHLIKTRGQQVTLRCSPISGHKSVSWYQQVLGQGPQFIFQYYEKEERGRGNFPDRFSARQFPNYSSELNVNALLLGDSALYLCASSRGGYDEAFFGQGTRLTVV.

This clonotype has ten or more counts. This chain connects TRBV3-1 to TRBJ2-1, with D perhaps matching TRBD2 (6 bases). Trimming took 7 bases from V and 8 from J, leaving 18 bases between them. This CDR3 is 14 amino acids long. From germline, CDR1 is LGHDT and CDR2 YNNKEL (reference sequence). The CDR3 coding sequence is TGTGCCAGCAAGGGTGGCGGGAAGGGCGATGAGCAGTTCTTC. Its translation is CASKGGGKGDEQFF.

This clonotype showed up just once. DNA for the CDR3: TGTGCCAGCAGCCAACAGGGGGGAGAGGACACTGAAGCTTTCTTT. Protein product: CASSQQGGEDTEAFF. The chain carries TRBV3-1 and TRBJ1-1, with 7 bases aligning to TRBD1. The CDR3 totals 15 residues. Germline V CDR1 and CDR2: LGHDT, YNNKEL (reference sequence). With V trimmed by 2 bases and J by 3 bases, 6 bases remained unmatched.

This clonotype was observed a handful of times. The chain carries TRBV19 and TRBJ1-5; a weak D match, TRBD1 (5 bases). Looked up from germline, CDR1 is LNHDA and CDR2 is SQIVND (reference sequence). The CDR3 length is 13 residues. V lost 4 bases and J lost 7, with 11 bases in between. CDR3 sequence: CASSTRVRQPQHF. CDR3 coding DNA: TGTGCCAGTAGTACCAGGGTGAGGCAGCCCCAGCATTTT.

The gene calls are TRBV29-1 and TRBJ1-2, with 7 bases identical to TRBD1. V lost 8 bases, J lost 6 bases, and 6 bases stayed unmatched. In germline, CDR1 is SQVTM, CDR2 ANQGSEA. CDR3 length: 11 amino acids. The CDR3 reads CSIGTVDGYTF. The CDR3 bases are TGCAGCATCGGGACAGTGGATGGCTACACCTTC.

The chain recombines TRBV13 with TRBJ2-7; 11 positions agree with TRBD2. V trimming: 5 bases; J trimming: 3 bases; junction bases outside the gene matches: 15. CDR1 and CDR2 (germline): PRHDT, FYEKMQ (reference sequence). The CDR3 is 18 amino acids. The CDR3 bases are TGTGCCAGCAGCGCCTACTCCGGGACTAGCGGCGACAGCTACGAGCAGTACTTC. It is translated as CASSAYSGTSGDSYEQYF.

This clonotype was detected only a few times. V gene TRBV10-3 combines with J gene TRBJ2-3; no reliable D call. The CDR3 contains 15 residues. Germline V gene data show CDR1 as ENHRY and CDR2 as SYGVKD. V lost 0 bases and J 4 bases, leaving 11 bases between the germline ends. The CDR3, as DNA: TGTGCCATCAGTGAGTCGATTGGAACCTCAGATACGCAGTATTTT. It yields the protein CAISESIGTSDTQYF.

This clonotype was found a few times. V and J are TRBV5-1 and TRBJ2-3; 10 positions match TRBD1. Germline values: CDR1 SGHRS, CDR2 YFSETQ. The CDR3 totals 16 residues. Losses at the gene ends were 5 bases for V and 2 bases for J; bases not matched to a gene: 8. This chain's CDR3 is CASSQKGQGITDTQYF. The CDR3 coding sequence is TGCGCCAGCAGTCAAAAGGGACAGGGGATCACAGATACGCAGTATTTT.

This clonotype was seen more than once but under ten times. J is TRBJ1-1 and V is TRBV5-6, with TRBD1 as a possible D gene (5 bases). Germline CDR1 and CDR2: SGHDT and YYEEEE. Trimming left V 1 base short and J 0 bases short, with 16 bases between. The length of the CDR3 is 17 residues. The CDR3 region has the DNA TGTGCCAGCAGCTTGTGGCAGGGATTCTTCATGAACACTGAAGCTTTCTTT. It specifies CASSLWQGFFMNTEAFF.

The chain carries TRBV20-1 and TRBJ1-1, with TRBD1 matching 8 bases. The CDR3 has 12 residues. Germline lookup yields CDR1 DFQATT and CDR2 SNEGSKA (reference sequence). The junction had 7 bases not matched to a gene; V was cut back by 6 bases and J by 7 bases. CDR3 nucleotide sequence: TGCAGTGCCCCGACAGGGGAGGATGAAGCTTTCTTT. Protein sequence: CSAPTGEDEAFF.

This rearrangement joins TRBV7-2 to TRBJ2-3; no clear D. Trimming cost V 7 bases and J 2 bases, with 7 bases left between them. The CDR3 totals 12 residues. Germline V gene data show CDR1 as SGHTA and CDR2 as FQGNSA. CDR3: CASKDITDTQYF. The CDR3 DNA sequence: TGTGCCAGCAAAGACATCACAGATACGCAGTATTTT. Based on the CDR3 plus reference TRBV7-2 and TRBJ2-3, the full variable domain is GAGVSQSPSNKVTEKGKDVELRCDPISGHTALYWYRQSLGQGLEFLIYFQGNSAPDKSGLPSDRFSAERTGGSVSTLTIQRTQQEDSAVYLCASKDITDTQYFGPGTRLTVL.